The 13 T cell receptor beta chains listed next were all sequenced from one sample in a study of a mutant IDH1 vaccine in newly diagnosed glioma listed by TCRdb under 2021. Explained via the paper, the time point label denotes: baseline, week 1 (first vaccination visit). Reading the label with the study, this specimen's treatment or condition is: pre-vaccination baseline after standard-of-care therapy. Receptors were amplified or captured by the immunoSEQ multiplex PCR assay. TCRdb carries this immuneACCESS record with in-frame sequences only. Its versions omit some clonotypes, under half of them owing to an unresolved V gene in the studies checked, with the rest unexplained. This sample has around 100,000 clones in its table, and over 70% of those were observed once. 5.3% of the sample belongs to the ten largest clones. The starting material was PBMCs, obtained from a glioma patient treated with radiotherapy, temozolomide or both. The receptors stem from a man aged 40-55 years with glioma. Some clones in this sample may be carry-over from other donors' samples.

This chain links TRBV29-1 with TRBJ2-2, with TRBD1 matching over 7 bases. V was pared by 5 bases and J by 4 bases, with 10 bases of the junction left unmatched. Germline V gene data show CDR1 as SQVTM and CDR2 as ANQGSEA. The CDR3 has 15 residues. CDR3 in amino acids: CSVTDLDRFTGELFF. The DNA for the CDR3 is TGCAGCGTTACCGACCTGGACAGGTTCACCGGGGAGCTGTTTTTT.

This chain connects TRBV12-5 to TRBJ1-1; TRBD1 is a possible D gene (5 bases). V lost 5 bases to trimming and J lost 1 base, with 14 bases between them. The CDR3 is 15 residues long. Germline-derived CDR1 and CDR2 are LGHNT and FRNRAP. As DNA, the CDR3 is TGTGCTAGTGGTAGGAGCCGTACAGGGAACACTGAAGCTTTCTTT. Translated: CASGRSRTGNTEAFF.

The V gene is TRBV13, the J gene TRBJ1-1; D is ambiguous. CDR3 length equals 14 residues. V was clipped by 2 bases and J by 2 bases, with 9 bases between them. The V gene's germline CDR1 is PRHDT and CDR2 FYEKMQ (reference sequence). In nucleotides, the CDR3 is TGTGCCAGCAGCTTACTCTACAGTAACACTGAAGCTTTCTTT. It codes for CASSLLYSNTEAFF.

The rearrangement joins TRBV5-6 to TRBJ1-2, with D hard to call. This CDR3 spans 14 amino acids. Germline V gene data show CDR1 as SGHDT and CDR2 as YYEEEE. Trimming took 0 bases from V and 1 from J, leaving 7 bases between them. CDR3 in DNA: TGTGCCAGCAGCTTGGTAGGTGTTAACTATGGCTACACCTTC. It yields the protein CASSLVGVNYGYTF.

This clone came up once. This sample also contains other DNA sequences that code for the same CDR3. V and J are TRBV6-1 and TRBJ2-7; D is uncertain. Germline V lookup: CDR1 MNHNS, CDR2 SASEGT. Trimming stripped 1 base from V and 3 bases from J, with 4 bases between. The CDR3 consists of 12 residues. The CDR3 DNA reads as TGTGCCAGCAGTGAAGGGGGCTACGAGCAGTACTTC. Encoded protein: CASSEGGYEQYF.

V and J are TRBV6-1 and TRBJ1-4, with TRBD1 as a possible D gene (6 bases). The CDR3 has 14 residues. Germline V gene data show CDR1 as MNHNS and CDR2 as SASEGT. V shed 7 bases and J shed 8 bases, with 17 bases lying between them. The CDR3 DNA is TGTGCCAGCAACCCCAACAGGGCAGGGGAAAAACTGTTTTTT. This gives the protein CASNPNRAGEKLFF.

The chain employs TRBV6-1 and TRBJ1-1, with 10 bases lining up with TRBD1. The CDR3 sequence is 15 residues long. Germline CDR1 and CDR2: MNHNS and SASEGT. With V trimmed by 4 bases and J by 1 base, 3 bases remained unmatched. CDR3 amino acids: CASSGQGAQNTEAFF. The CDR3 coding sequence is TGTGCCAGCAGTGGACAGGGGGCGCAGAACACTGAAGCTTTCTTT.

For the CDR3, the DNA is TGCAGCGTTTCATGGGGGACCCCTGGGGCCAACGTCCTGACTTTC. It is translated as CSVSWGTPGANVLTF. J is TRBJ2-6 and V is TRBV29-1; D is tentatively TRBD1 or TRBD2 (5 bases each). This CDR3 contains 15 residues. Germline V gives CDR1 SQVTM, CDR2 ANQGSEA. The V and J ends lost 5 bases and 2 bases respectively, with 13 bases between them.

The chain uses TRBV7-2 and TRBJ2-5; the match to TRBD1 covers 9 bases. This CDR3 has 15 residues. The V gene's germline CDR1 is SGHTA and CDR2 FQGNSA. Losses at the gene ends were 1 base for V and 4 bases for J; bases not matched to a gene: 4. CDR3 loop: CASSLVLDRGETQYF. The CDR3 DNA reads TGTGCCAGCAGCTTAGTCTTGGACAGGGGAGAGACCCAGTACTTC.

This chain uses TRBV29-1 with TRBJ1-1; D unresolved. Trimming shortened V by 6 bases and J by 0 bases, and 29 bases separated the two germline ends. Germline CDR1 is SQVTM and CDR2 is ANQGSEA. This CDR3 region has 19 residues. The CDR3 sequence: CSVIRLNLERNPMNTEAFF. For the CDR3, the DNA is TGCAGCGTCATCCGATTGAACCTCGAGAGGAACCCCATGAACACTGAAGCTTTCTTT.

This sequence joins TRBV2 and TRBJ2-5; D might be TRBD1 or TRBD2, each matching 6 bases. V was cut by 6 bases and J by 4 bases, with 9 bases left in between. Germline loops: CDR1 SNHLY, CDR2 FYNNEI. CDR3 length: 12 amino acids. The CDR3 nucleotides are TGTGCCAGCAGGGGGGGCAGAGAGACCCAGTACTTC. Translation gives CASRGGRETQYF. Using reference TRBV2 and TRBJ2-5 for the parts outside the CDR3, the full variable domain is EPEVTQTPSHQVTQMGQEVILRCVPISNHLYFYWYRQILGQKVEFLVSFYNNEISEKSEIFDDQFSVERPDGSNFTLKIRSTKLEDSAMYFCASRGGRETQYFGPGTRLLVL.

The chain joins TRBV4-1 to TRBJ2-7, with D perhaps matching TRBD2 (5 bases). Trimming took off 0 bases at V and 4 bases at J, with 7 bases between the two ends. The CDR3 loop spans 13 amino acids. Germline values: CDR1 MGHRA, CDR2 YSYEKL. The CDR3 here is CASSQDRGYEQYF. The DNA for the CDR3 is TGCGCCAGCAGCCAAGATAGAGGGTACGAGCAGTACTTC.

The chain combines TRBV5-4 with TRBJ2-7; 7 bases are shared with TRBD1. The CDR3 has 12 residues. Germline lookup yields CDR1 SGHNT and CDR2 YYREEE (reference sequence). J gave up 3 bases and V 4 bases, and 1 base lay outside the gene matches. The CDR3 sequence is CASSGDSYEQYF. For the CDR3, the DNA is TGTGCCAGCAGCGGGGACAGCTACGAGCAGTACTTC.